This T cell receptor (beta chain) was identified in a study of cytomegalovirus exposure and HLA in healthy donors. With 60 Vbeta and 13 Jbeta primers, the PCR was carried out. The repertoire was sequenced with immunoSEQ multiplex PCR; TCRdb's copy has only in-frame clones and lacks some. The repertoire has about 98,000 clones, about 80% of them found once; the top ten carry around 15%. CDR1 and CDR2 from the germline V gene are LNHDA and SQIVND (reference sequence). Germline trimming cut 9 bases from V and 6 bases from J; bases unmatched to any gene: 8. The CDR3 sequence is 13 residues long. Study findings and constraints: Association of a missense DCLRE1C variant with TCR beta V- and J-gene trimming was reported in a later analysis.

For this clone: What it binds is not known.

The genes are TRBV19 and TRBJ1-5, with 7 nucleotides matching TRBD1. This receptor was obtained from a man in his 60s in good health and CMV-seropositive. The sequenced material came from PBMCs. The CDR3 here is CASTTDRSQPQHF. The DNA for the CDR3 is TGTGCCAGCACTACGGACAGGAGTCAGCCCCAGCATTTT.